The 22 T cell receptor beta chains listed next were all sequenced from one sample in a study of Graves' ophthalmopathy and Graves' hyperthyroidism. TCR beta CDR3 amplification used RNA transcripts. First-round RT-PCR with HTBI primers preceded a second-round multiplex PCR. TCRdb passed the multiplex PCR reads through MiXCR, listing each CDR3 protein once. Of some 410,000 distinct CDR3 sequences listed, roughly 20% are singletons. Specimen: peripheral blood. These receptor sequences come from a woman under 30 with stable Graves' hyperthyroidism.

This clonotype was recorded at least ten times. The CDR3, as DNA: TGTGCCATCAGTGAGGGAAACGAGCAGTACTTC. Protein: CAISEGNEQYF. The chain recombines TRBV10-3 with TRBJ2-7, with D unclear. Deletions cut 2 bases from V and 5 bases from J, with 4 bases between. Germline V gene sequence: CDR1 ENHRY, CDR2 SYGVKD. The CDR3 runs 11 residues.

This clonotype has just a few counts. The V gene is TRBV6-1, the J gene TRBJ1-1; no clear D. Trimming pared 6 bases from V and 0 bases from J, leaving 14 bases between. Germline V CDR1 and CDR2: MNHNS, SASEGT. CDR3 length: 15 residues. CDR3 loop: CASRKNGVLNTEAFF. The CDR3 coding sequence is TGTGCCAGCAGGAAGAATGGGGTCCTGAACACTGAAGCTTTCTTT.

This clonotype was recorded at least ten times. The CDR3 loop is CASSQDLAKAGTQYF. CDR3 coding DNA: TGCGCCAGCAGCCAAGATCTTGCCAAGGCGGGGACCCAGTACTTC. V is TRBV4-3 and J is TRBJ2-5, with D tentatively TRBD2 (5 bases). The CDR3 loop spans 15 amino acids. V dropped 0 bases and J dropped 7 bases, with 15 bases sitting between them. Germline V gene data show CDR1 as LGHNA and CDR2 as YSLEER.

This clonotype has at least ten counts. The chain joins TRBV11-1 to TRBJ1-1, with a tentative D call TRBD1 (5 bases). Germline V gene data show CDR1 as SGHAT and CDR2 as FQDESV (reference sequence). V lost 4 bases, J lost 6 bases, and 21 bases lay in between. This CDR3 contains 16 residues. The CDR3 protein is CASSSLWGARRPEAFF. CDR3 bases: TGTGCCAGCAGCTCCCTTTGGGGCGCCCGACGGCCTGAAGCTTTCTTT.

This clonotype was seen once. This rearrangement joins TRBV6-5 to TRBJ2-7; 10 nucleotides match TRBD1. The CDR3 totals 16 residues. The germline CDR1 and CDR2 sequences are MNHEY and SVGAGI. V trimming: 1 base; J trimming: 4 bases; junction bases outside the gene matches: 7. CDR3 region: CASSYFIPGQGYEQYF. The CDR3 nucleotides are TGTGCCAGCAGTTACTTCATTCCGGGACAGGGGTACGAGCAGTACTTC.

The chain links TRBV5-1 to TRBJ2-7, with 9 bases lining up with TRBD2. The CDR3 extends over 14 amino acids. Germline trimming cut 5 bases from V and 5 bases from J; bases unmatched to any gene: 8. Germline loops: CDR1 SGHRS, CDR2 YFSETQ. Written as DNA, the CDR3 is TGCGCCAGCAGTACCGGGACTAGCTTACACGAGCAGTACTTC. This codes for CASSTGTSLHEQYF.

The chain employs TRBV6-5 and TRBJ1-1, with 7 bases identical to TRBD1. This CDR3 has 16 residues. CDR1 and CDR2 from the germline V gene are MNHEY and SVGAGI. V lost 0 bases, J lost 0 bases, and 4 bases stayed unmatched. The CDR3 DNA follows: TGTGCCAGCAGTTACTCGATACAGGGGATGAACACTGAAGCTTTCTTT. Protein sequence: CASSYSIQGMNTEAFF.

The V call is TRBV12-3 or TRBV12-4, the J call TRBJ1-5, with TRBD1 as a possible D gene (6 bases). V dropped 8 bases and J dropped 3 bases, with 17 bases sitting between them. This CDR3 spans 15 amino acids. The CDR3 reads CASQGGGPYNQPQHF. CDR3 nucleotides: TGTGCCAGCCAGGGAGGGGGACCCTACAATCAGCCCCAGCATTTT.

The rearrangement uses TRBV6-2 or TRBV6-3 and TRBJ2-7, with 7 bases fitting TRBD1. This CDR3 is 15 amino acids long. Germline CDR1 and CDR2: MNHEY and SVGEGT. Trimming at V came to 0 bases and at J to 2 bases, leaving 4 bases not matched to a gene. This CDR3 is CASSYSRDRPYEQYF. The CDR3 DNA follows: TGTGCCAGCAGTTACTCCCGGGACAGACCCTACGAGCAGTACTTC.

This clonotype has at least ten counts. The chain couples TRBV6-5 to TRBJ2-5; D remains ambiguous. The CDR3 spans 15 residues. In germline, CDR1 is MNHEY, CDR2 SVGAGI. Trimming pared 4 bases from V and 1 base from J, leaving 13 bases between. In nucleotides, the CDR3 is TGTGCCAGCAGTTTCACCTCCAGAGGCCAAGAGACCCAGTACTTC. It specifies CASSFTSRGQETQYF.

This clonotype was recorded at least ten times. This chain joins TRBV6-2 or TRBV6-3 and TRBJ2-7, with 10 nucleotides matching TRBD1. The CDR3 loop spans 15 amino acids. Germline-derived CDR1 and CDR2 are MNHEY and SVGEGT. V lost 4 bases and J lost 3; bases outside the gene matches: 6. The CDR3 is CASSSPGTGDYEQYF. The CDR3 DNA reads as TGTGCCAGCAGTTCACCCGGGACAGGGGACTACGAGCAGTACTTC.

This clonotype has a count of ten or more. V usage is TRBV18 and J usage is TRBJ1-1, with D hard to call. CDR1 and CDR2 (germline): KGHSH, LQKENI. The CDR3 contains 13 residues. The V end lost 4 bases, the J end lost 1 base, and 7 bases lay between the germline ends. The CDR3 sequence is CASSQRSNTEAFF. The DNA of the CDR3 is TGTGCCAGCTCACAGCGGTCGAACACTGAAGCTTTCTTT.

This clonotype was counted ten times or more. V is TRBV7-3 and J is TRBJ2-7; either TRBD1 or TRBD2 may fit D (5 bases each). Trimming left V 2 bases short and J 6 bases short, with 11 bases between. CDR1 is SGHTA and CDR2 is FQGTGA in the germline V gene. The CDR3 totals 13 residues. CDR3 region: CASSLAGQGEQYF. CDR3 nucleotide sequence: TGTGCCAGCAGCTTAGCGGGTCAGGGCGAGCAGTACTTC. The full variable domain, rest sourced from reference TRBV7-3 and TRBJ2-7, is GAGVSQTPSNKVTEKGKYVELRCDPISGHTALYWYRQSLGQGPEFLIYFQGTGAADDSGLPNDRFFAVRPEGSVSTLKIQRTERGDSAVYLCASSLAGQGEQYFGPGTRLTVT.

This sequence joins TRBV15 and TRBJ2-7; 8 bases line up with TRBD1. J lost 7 bases, V lost 0 bases, and 8 bases had no gene match. Germline values: CDR1 LNHNV, CDR2 YYDKDF (reference sequence). The length of the CDR3 is 15 residues. CDR3 residues: CATSREAGGYGEQYF. The CDR3 DNA follows: TGTGCCACCAGCAGAGAGGCAGGGGGCTATGGAGAGCAGTACTTC.

This clonotype was recorded at least ten times. The chain is built from TRBV5-1 and TRBJ2-5, with a tentative D call TRBD2 (5 bases). V was shortened by 5 bases and J by 4 bases, with 12 bases between the two germline ends. The CDR3 extends over 13 amino acids. In germline, CDR1 is SGHRS, CDR2 YFSETQ. The CDR3 is CASSEPSSETQYF. For the CDR3, the DNA is TGCGCCAGCAGTGAACCTAGCTCAGAGACCCAGTACTTC.

This clonotype was recorded at least ten times. Germline and junction disagree at one end, which may indicate a read error. This chain connects TRBV15 to TRBJ2-5; no reliable D call. Germline CDR1 is LNHNV and CDR2 is YYDKDF (reference sequence). The CDR3 consists of 14 residues. CDR3 loop: CATSRAQQKEAQYF. The CDR3, as DNA: TGTGCCACCAGCAGAGCCCAGCAGAAAGAGGCCCAGTACTTC.

Many counts were recorded for this clonotype. The rearrangement links TRBV20-1 to TRBJ2-7; 12 nucleotides match TRBD2. Germline V gives CDR1 DFQATT, CDR2 SNEGSKA (reference sequence). The trim removed 5 bases at V and 5 bases at J, leaving 4 bases unmatched. The length of the CDR3 is 13 residues. CDR3 sequence reads: CSAGTSGRNEQYF. The CDR3 region has the DNA TGCAGTGCTGGTACTAGCGGGAGGAACGAGCAGTACTTC.

The chain links TRBV19 to TRBJ2-7; a possible D gene is TRBD2 (5 bases). The CDR3 is 15 amino acids. Germline V gene sequence: CDR1 LNHDA, CDR2 SQIVND (reference sequence). The ends were cut back, 6 bases at V and 3 bases at J, with 18 bases in the middle. CDR3 sequence: CASRGSGKVLYEQYF. The CDR3 nucleotides read TGTGCCAGTAGAGGGTCGGGGAAAGTCCTCTACGAGCAGTACTTC. Supplemented by reference TRBV19 and TRBJ2-7, the full variable domain reads DGGITQSPKYLFRKEGQNVTLSCEQNLNHDAMYWYRQDPGQGLRLIYYSQIVNDFQKGDIAEGYSVSREKKESFPLTVTSAQKNPTAFYLCASRGSGKVLYEQYFGPGTRLTVT.

The chain recombines TRBV12-3 or TRBV12-4 with TRBJ1-2; D is unclear. V was pared by 5 bases and J by 3 bases, with 13 bases between. The CDR3 contains 14 residues. The CDR3 spells CASSPGSAYYGYTF. The CDR3 coding sequence is TGTGCCAGCAGTCCAGGCTCGGCTTACTATGGCTACACCTTC.

The rearrangement joins TRBV29-1 to TRBJ1-1; D is unclear. This CDR3 has 13 amino acids. V was trimmed by 8 bases and J by 4 bases, leaving 17 bases between them. The germline gives CDR1 SQVTM, CDR2 ANQGSEA. The CDR3 DNA reads TGCAGCACCGAACCCGGGTGGACCACTGAAGCTTTCTTT. It is translated as CSTEPGWTTEAFF.

V usage is TRBV28 and J usage is TRBJ1-1; TRBD1 is a possible D gene (5 bases). Trimming stripped 2 bases from V and 1 base from J, with 8 bases between. CDR1 is MDHEN, CDR2 SYDVKM, per germline. CDR3 length: 14 residues. CDR3 nucleotide sequence: TGTGCCAGCAGTTTAGACAGAGAGAACACTGAAGCTTTCTTT. Translation gives CASSLDRENTEAFF.

Ten or more counts support this clonotype. V usage is TRBV25-1 and J usage is TRBJ2-7; possible D gene TRBD1, 5 bases. This CDR3 has 16 amino acids. Germline V lookup: CDR1 MGHDK, CDR2 SYGVNS. With 1 base removed from V and 1 base from J, the gap between germline ends came to 14 bases. This CDR3 reads CASSEFMAGQSYEQYF. The CDR3 DNA reads as TGTGCCAGCAGTGAATTTATGGCAGGGCAATCCTACGAGCAGTACTTC.